This is a list of T cell receptor beta chains from one sample in a study of blood T cell repertoires in COVID-19. Assay: immunoSEQ multiplex PCR; the TCRdb copy retains only in-frame clones and omits some. This sample has 70,000 to 100,000 clones, with 90% to 95% found just once. Sequencing input: peripheral blood. The receptors here all came from a man aged 55 to 69 with acute or convalescent COVID-19. Each CDR3 is given with its conserved first and last residue. D genes are given only for firm matches. Where a row states a size, it is once, few, many or the class of an expanded clone; other rows omit it.

d_gene	abundance	v_gene	j_gene	CDR3nt	CDR3aa
TRBD1	.	TRBV30	TRBJ1-1	TGTGCCTGGAGTGAAGGACAGGGGGCGGGTGAAGCTTTCTTT	CAWSEGQGAGEAFF
TRBD1	few	TRBV7-6	TRBJ1-1	TGTGCCAGCAGCTCAACCGGGACAGCTAACACTGAAGCTTTCTTT	CASSSTGTANTEAFF
.	.	TRBV5-5	TRBJ1-5	TGTGCCAGCAGCTTGGTGGGTGGGGGGTTTCAGCCCCAGCATTTT	CASSLVGGGFQPQHF
.	.	TRBV18	TRBJ2-1	TGTGCCAGCTCTCTGAGCCACCGGGTGAATGAGCAGTTCTTC	CASSLSHRVNEQFF
.	.	TRBV11-3	TRBJ2-7	TGTGCCAGCAGCTTACTAGGGGCCTACGAGCAGTACTTC	CASSLLGAYEQYF
.	.	TRBV27	TRBJ2-5	TGTGCCAGCGGTCCACGGGGGACCGCGTCTACCCAGTACTTC	CASGPRGTASTQYF
TRBD1	.	TRBV5-3	TRBJ1-4	TGTGCCAGAGGAGACAGGGCTAAGGGGGGTGAAAAACTGTTTTTT	CARGDRAKGGEKLFF
.	.	TRBV6-2/TRBV6-3	TRBJ2-3	TGTGCCAGCAGTTACCTAGAAGGGGGAGATACGCAGTATTTT	CASSYLEGGDTQYF
.	few	TRBV11-2	TRBJ2-7	TGTGCCAGCAGCCCCGCCTACGAGCAGTACTTC	CASSPAYEQYF
TRBD2	.	TRBV4-3	TRBJ2-1	TGCGCCAGCAGCCAAGACATAGGGGAGGGTAATGAGCAGTTCTTC	CASSQDIGEGNEQFF
TRBD1	.	TRBV11-1	TRBJ1-1	TGTGCCAGCCAACTAGGACAGGGGTGGACTGAAGCTTTCTTT	CASQLGQGWTEAFF
.	.	TRBV7-6	TRBJ1-4	TGTGCCAGCAGCTCTTCGGACAGCAGGGGTGAAAAACTGTTTTTT	CASSSSDSRGEKLFF
.	.	TRBV10-2	TRBJ2-7	TGCGCCAGCAGTGAGAGGTGGGCAGGGGGGTACGAGCAGTACTTC	CASSERWAGGYEQYF
.	.	TRBV24-1	TRBJ2-1	TGTGCCACCAGTGACCCCTCGGGGGAGGTCCGGGACAATGAGCAGTTCTTC	CATSDPSGEVRDNEQFF
TRBD1	once	TRBV27	TRBJ2-1	TGTGCCAGCAGTTTAACCCCGGGGACAGGGAGAAAAAATGAGCAGTTCTTC	CASSLTPGTGRKNEQFF
TRBD1	.	TRBV5-6	TRBJ2-3	TGTGCCAGCAGCGGGTGGGACAGGGGGCCTTCTAGCACAGATACGCAGTATTTT	CASSGWDRGPSSTDTQYF
TRBD1	.	TRBV28	TRBJ1-1	TGTGCCAGCAGCACAACAGGGGGAAACACTGAAGCTTTCTTT	CASSTTGGNTEAFF
.	.	TRBV19	TRBJ2-7	TGTGCCAGTAGTGATAGCCTCCGCTACGAGCAGTACTTC	CASSDSLRYEQYF
.	.	TRBV6-5	TRBJ2-5	TGTGCCAGCGGCCCAGGGTTAGAGACCCAGTACTTC	CASGPGLETQYF
TRBD2	.	TRBV29-1	TRBJ2-7	TGCAGCGTTGAGGCTGGGGACTACTCCGAGTACTTC	CSVEAGDYSEYF
.	.	TRBV5-6	TRBJ2-7	TGTGCCAGCAGCTTGAATAGCTACGAGCAGTACTTC	CASSLNSYEQYF
TRBD2	.	TRBV4-2	TRBJ2-7	TGTGCCAGCAGCCAACAGCGGGAAGAGGAGCAGTACTTC	CASSQQREEEQYF
TRBD1	.	TRBV9	TRBJ1-5	TGTGCCAGCAGCCCTGGGACAGGGCCTAACAATCAGCCCCAGCATTTT	CASSPGTGPNNQPQHF
.	.	TRBV5-5	TRBJ1-2	TGTGCCAGCAGCAAGTCCAGGGGCCTTAACTATGGCTACACCTTC	CASSKSRGLNYGYTF
.	.	TRBV4-3	TRBJ2-5	TGCGCCAGCAGCCAAACCGGGGGAACCCAGGCGACCCAGTACTTC	CASSQTGGTQATQYF
.	.	TRBV21-1	TRBJ2-5	TGTGCCAGCAGCATCAGGGGATCATGTCAAGAGACCCAGTACTTC	CASSIRGSCQETQYF
TRBD2	.	TRBV29-1	TRBJ2-7	TGCAGCGTCCCGGGGGGAGGTCGTTACGAGCAGTACTTC	CSVPGGGRYEQYF
TRBD1	.	TRBV4-1	TRBJ1-4	TGCGCCAGCAGCCAAGTGGTACAGGGGGCGAACGAAAAACTGTTTTTT	CASSQVVQGANEKLFF
.	.	TRBV27	TRBJ2-6	TGTGCCAGCAGTTTAAATGGAGGGAGCTCTGGGGCCAACGTCCTGACTTTC	CASSLNGGSSGANVLTF
TRBD1	.	TRBV12-3/TRBV12-4	TRBJ1-3	TGTGCCAGCAGTGGGACAGGGAGGGACACCATATATTTT	CASSGTGRDTIYF
.	few	TRBV5-6	TRBJ2-2	TGTGCCAGCAGCTTGGCGCTGCCAAGGAGCGGGGAGCTGTTTTTT	CASSLALPRSGELFF
.	.	TRBV7-8	TRBJ2-3	TGTGCCAGCAGCTTAGCGGCAGGTACCACAGATACGCAGTATTTT	CASSLAAGTTDTQYF
TRBD2	.	TRBV5-1	TRBJ2-1	TGCGCCAGCAGCTTGGACGGGACTAGCGGCAATGAGCAGTTCTTC	CASSLDGTSGNEQFF
.	.	TRBV28	TRBJ2-7	TGTGCCAGCAGTCTATACGGGACACCTACCTACGAGCAGTACTTC	CASSLYGTPTYEQYF
.	.	TRBV7-9	TRBJ2-7	TGTGCCAGCAGCGAGGACAGACTGGGAGTCTCCTACGAGCAGTACTTC	CASSEDRLGVSYEQYF
TRBD2	.	TRBV9	TRBJ2-1	TGTGCCAGCAGCGCCCGACTAGCAGGCTACAATGAGCAGTTCTTC	CASSARLAGYNEQFF
TRBD2	.	TRBV27	TRBJ2-7	TGTGCCAGCAGTCCCAGCGGGAGCTACGAGCAGTACTTC	CASSPSGSYEQYF
.	.	TRBV9	TRBJ2-7	TGTGCCAGCAGCGTAGCGGGGAGTAGGTCCTACGAGCAGTACTTC	CASSVAGSRSYEQYF
TRBD2	.	TRBV7-2	TRBJ2-1	TGTGCCAGCAGCTTAGTTGCAGGAGCGGGAGCGGATGAGCAGTTCTTC	CASSLVAGAGADEQFF